This TCR beta chain was observed in a study of T cells in localized non-small cell lung cancer. Study observations and caveats: Heterogeneity within the tumor remains possible, as just one region underwent sequencing. Uninvolved adjacent lung had the highest recorded T cell clonality, with tumor below it.

CDR1 is LNHDA and CDR2 is SQIVND in the germline V gene (reference sequence). The CDR3 length is 20 residues. J lost 3 bases, V lost 3 bases, and 17 bases had no gene match. The protocol was immunoSEQ multiplex PCR, while the TCRdb copy is restricted to in-frame clones and leaves out a portion. In the table there are fewer than 25,000 clones, around 85% of which are singletons. This clone was found once. Its antigen is as yet unknown. This receptor was obtained from a woman aged 35-75 years with stage I lung adenocarcinoma. This chain joins TRBV19 and TRBJ2-2; 9 bases are a match to TRBD1. This material consisted of peripheral blood, taken before any cancer treatment. The CDR3 DNA reads as TGTGCCAGTAGTATCCTCGGACAGGGGAGGCCGGGATGCGACACCGGGGAGCTGTTTTTT. This encodes CASSILGQGRPGCDTGELFF.